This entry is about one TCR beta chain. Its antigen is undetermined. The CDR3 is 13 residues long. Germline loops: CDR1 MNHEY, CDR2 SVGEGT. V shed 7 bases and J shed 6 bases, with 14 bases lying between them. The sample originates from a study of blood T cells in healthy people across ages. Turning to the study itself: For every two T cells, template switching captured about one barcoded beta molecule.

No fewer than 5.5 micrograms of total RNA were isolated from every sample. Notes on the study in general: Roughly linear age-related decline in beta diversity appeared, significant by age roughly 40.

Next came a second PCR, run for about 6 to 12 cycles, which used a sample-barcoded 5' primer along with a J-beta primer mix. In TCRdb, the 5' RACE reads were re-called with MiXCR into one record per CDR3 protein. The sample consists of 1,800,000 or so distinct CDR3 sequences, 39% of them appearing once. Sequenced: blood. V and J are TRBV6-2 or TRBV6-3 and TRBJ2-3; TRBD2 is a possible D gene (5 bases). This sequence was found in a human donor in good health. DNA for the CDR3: TGTGCCAGCAACCACGACACTAGGGATACGCAGTATTTT. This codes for CASNHDTRDTQYF.